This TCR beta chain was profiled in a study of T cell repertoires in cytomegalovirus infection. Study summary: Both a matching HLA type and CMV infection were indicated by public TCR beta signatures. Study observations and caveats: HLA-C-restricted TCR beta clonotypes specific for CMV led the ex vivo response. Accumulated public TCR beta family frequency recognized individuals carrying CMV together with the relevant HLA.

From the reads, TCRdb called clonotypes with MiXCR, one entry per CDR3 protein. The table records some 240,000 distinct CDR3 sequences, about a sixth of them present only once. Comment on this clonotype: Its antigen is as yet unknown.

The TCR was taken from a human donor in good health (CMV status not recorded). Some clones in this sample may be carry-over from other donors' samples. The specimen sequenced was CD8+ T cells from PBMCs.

CDR3 sequence reads: CASRLTGTASETQYF. In nucleotides, the CDR3 is TGTGCCAGCAGGCTTACCGGGACAGCATCGGAGACCCAGTACTTC. This chain uses TRBV2 with TRBJ2-5; 7 nucleotides match TRBD1. The V segment lost 6 bases and the J segment 5 bases; nucleotides outside the gene matches: 12. Germline V gene data show CDR1 as SNHLY and CDR2 as FYNNEI. The CDR3 extends over 15 amino acids.